A single sample gave rise to the 32 T cell receptor beta chains below, sequenced in a study of neoadjuvant anti-PD-1 for oral cavity cancer. TCRdb's table, derived via immunoSEQ multiplex PCR, lists solely in-frame clones and lacks some. The sample lists around 18,000 clones; around two thirds were seen once. This material consisted of PBMCs, taken before nivolumab (anti-PD-1) treatment. The receptors were sampled from a person aged 35-79 years with oral cavity squamous cell carcinoma.

The J gene is TRBJ2-3, the V gene TRBV2; 9 bases align to TRBD1. This CDR3 is 18 amino acids long. With 0 bases clipped from V and 4 bases from J, the junction kept 11 bases outside the gene matches. Germline CDR1 and CDR2: SNHLY and FYNNEI. This chain's CDR3 is CASSEAPPGQGLPDTQYF. For the CDR3, the DNA is TGTGCCAGCAGTGAAGCCCCTCCGGGACAGGGCCTCCCAGATACGCAGTATTTT.

DNA for the CDR3: TGTGCCAGCTCCGGAGGCCCTGGGGAGACCCAGTACTTC. It encodes CASSGGPGETQYF. This chain links TRBV2 with TRBJ2-5; D possibly corresponds to TRBD2 (5 bases). Trimming took off 8 bases at V and 5 bases at J, with 15 bases between the two ends. The CDR3 extends over 13 amino acids. CDR1 SNHLY and CDR2 FYNNEI come from the germline V gene.

The rearrangement links TRBV30 to TRBJ1-2; TRBD1 matches 11 bases. The length of the CDR3 is 13 residues. Trimming cost V 3 bases and J 7 bases; bases outside gene matches: 4. The germline V gene encodes CDR1 GTSNPN and CDR2 SVGIG (reference sequence). DNA for the CDR3: TGTGCCTGGAGGGAGGGACAGGGGGTTGGCTACACCTTC. Protein: CAWREGQGVGYTF.

The V call is TRBV6-6, the J call TRBJ2-7, with D maybe TRBD2 (6 bases). Trimming stripped 0 bases from V and 3 bases from J, with 9 bases between. This CDR3 is built from 14 residues. Germline CDR1 MNHNY, CDR2 SVGAGI (reference sequence). CDR3 nucleotides: TGTGCCAGCAGTTACTCAGGCGGGGACTACGAGCAGTACTTC. Its protein product is CASSYSGGDYEQYF.

This rearrangement joins TRBV5-1 to TRBJ1-2, with D maybe TRBD1 (5 bases). Deletions cut 2 bases from V and 3 bases from J, with 14 bases between. Germline V gene sequence: CDR1 SGHRS, CDR2 YFSETQ. This CDR3 comprises 15 residues. The CDR3: CASSLGAATDYGYTF. CDR3 sequence (DNA): TGCGCCAGCAGCTTAGGGGCCGCAACGGACTATGGCTACACCTTC.

This clone was found a few times. The chain combines TRBV19 with TRBJ2-7, with D unclear. CDR3 length: 12 residues. Trimming took off 3 bases at V and 3 bases at J, with 6 bases between the two ends. Germline CDR1 and CDR2: LNHDA and SQIVND (reference sequence). The CDR3 reads CASSMVGYEQYF. CDR3 bases: TGTGCCAGTAGTATGGTCGGCTACGAGCAGTACTTC.

The chain combines TRBV5-4 with TRBJ2-4; 9 nucleotides align to TRBD1. CDR1 SGHNT and CDR2 YYREEE come from the germline V gene (reference sequence). The CDR3 length is 16 residues. V lost 0 bases and J lost 8; bases outside the gene matches: 9. The CDR3 region has the DNA TGTGCCAGCAGCTTGGTTGGGACAGGGAGGGCGGACATTCAGTACTTC. This encodes CASSLVGTGRADIQYF. Complete variable domain (other parts from reference TRBV5-4 and TRBJ2-4): ETGVTQSPTHLIKTRGQQVTLRCSSQSGHNTVSWYQQALGQGPQFIFQYYREEENGRGNFPPRFSGLQFPNYSSELNVNALELDDSALYLCASSLVGTGRADIQYFGAGTRLSVL.

The rearrangement uses TRBV2 and TRBJ1-5; D remains unclear. V was pared by 4 bases and J by 7 bases, with 11 bases between. This CDR3 is built from 13 residues. Germline CDR1 is SNHLY and CDR2 is FYNNEI. CDR3 nucleotide sequence: TGTGCCAGCAGTGTCGGCCCCCAACAGCCCCAGCATTTT. Protein: CASSVGPQQPQHF.

The chain couples TRBV11-2 to TRBJ2-2, with D hard to call. Germline-derived CDR1 and CDR2 are SGHAT and FQNNGV. V was clipped by 4 bases and J by 7 bases, with 13 bases between them. This CDR3 comprises 14 residues. This CDR3 is CASSWERAVGELFF. The CDR3 DNA reads as TGTGCCAGCAGCTGGGAACGGGCCGTCGGGGAGCTGTTTTTT.

The chain couples TRBV19 to TRBJ1-5; maybe TRBD1 (6 bases). V was trimmed by 9 bases and J by 1 base, leaving 22 bases between them. Per germline, CDR1 LNHDA and CDR2 SQIVND (reference sequence). The CDR3 spans 17 residues. CDR3 sequence (DNA): TGTGCCAGCCGAATGATAGGGGGAAGAATAAGCAATCAGCCCCAGCATTTT. Translated, it gives CASRMIGGRISNQPQHF.

The V and J genes are TRBV19 and TRBJ1-4; 8 nucleotides line up with TRBD1. This CDR3 comprises 15 residues. In germline, CDR1 is LNHDA, CDR2 SQIVND (reference sequence). J lost 2 bases, V lost 4 bases, and 3 bases had no gene match. CDR3 loop: CASSRQGRTNEKLFF. CDR3 nucleotide sequence: TGTGCCAGTAGTAGACAGGGGAGGACTAATGAAAAACTGTTTTTT.

This sequence joins TRBV14 and TRBJ2-1; TRBD1 agrees at 8 bases. The CDR3 consists of 16 residues. CDR1 is SGHDN, CDR2 FVKESK, per germline. With 4 bases clipped from V and 0 bases from J, the junction kept 5 bases outside the gene matches. In DNA, the CDR3 is TGTGCCAGCAGCCGCACCGGGACAGGCTCCTACAATGAGCAGTTCTTC. This codes for CASSRTGTGSYNEQFF.

V and J are TRBV5-6 and TRBJ1-2, with D possibly matching TRBD1 (6 bases). Germline V gene sequence: CDR1 SGHDT, CDR2 YYEEEE. The germline V and J ends were trimmed by 4 bases and 5 bases, with 18 bases remaining between them. This CDR3 region has 15 residues. The CDR3 reads CASSGWTVARYGYTF. For the CDR3, the DNA is TGTGCCAGCAGCGGATGGACAGTAGCTCGGTATGGCTACACCTTC.

V is TRBV7-3 and J is TRBJ2-1, with 10 bases matching TRBD2. Looked up from germline, CDR1 is SGHTA and CDR2 is FQGTGA. V shed 1 base, J shed 6 bases, and the junction held 3 bases outside the gene matches. The CDR3 extends over 15 amino acids. The CDR3 DNA is TGTGCCAGCAGCTTAATGTCTAGCGGGGGCAATGAGCAGTTCTTC. This gives the protein CASSLMSSGGNEQFF.

This sequence joins TRBV7-8 and TRBJ1-5; D gene uncertain. Germline V CDR1 and CDR2: SGHVS, FQNEAQ. The CDR3 consists of 16 residues. The V gene lost 1 base and the J gene lost 8 bases, with 18 bases spanning the gap. DNA for the CDR3: TGTGCCAGCAGCTTAGATCTCGGCCCCCTCTGGGAGCCCCAGCATTTT. This codes for CASSLDLGPLWEPQHF.

This clone appeared a single time. This sequence joins TRBV5-1 and TRBJ1-1; the D is unclear. V dropped 4 bases and J dropped 4 bases, with 20 bases sitting between them. The CDR3 contains 16 residues. Per germline, CDR1 SGHRS and CDR2 YFSETQ. CDR3 amino acids: CASSPNVGVLSTEAFF. CDR3 nucleotide sequence: TGCGCCAGCAGCCCGAACGTTGGGGTTCTTAGCACTGAAGCTTTCTTT.

This rearrangement joins TRBV11-1 to TRBJ1-4; TRBD1 is a possible D gene (5 bases). Looked up from germline, CDR1 is SGHAT and CDR2 is FQDESV (reference sequence). The length of the CDR3 is 15 residues. V was trimmed by 5 bases and J by 0 bases, leaving 10 bases between them. The CDR3 DNA follows: TGTGCCAGCAGCCGGGACGGCACAACTAATGAAAAACTGTTTTTT. Its translation is CASSRDGTTNEKLFF.

This chain joins TRBV7-9 and TRBJ1-2; unclear D gene. Germline CDR1 SEHNR, CDR2 FQNEAQ (reference sequence). Trimming removed 2 bases at V and 8 bases at J, with 3 bases between. This CDR3 contains 10 residues. The CDR3 region has the DNA TGTGCCAGCAGCTTAAGAGGCTACACCTTC. Protein: CASSLRGYTF.

The V call is TRBV2, the J call TRBJ2-1; D possibly matches TRBD1 or TRBD2 (5 bases each). V dropped 7 bases and J dropped 7 bases, with 14 bases sitting between them. The CDR3 totals 13 residues. Germline V CDR1 and CDR2: SNHLY, FYNNEI. For the CDR3, the DNA is TGTGCCAGCAACGGGGACCCGGCGAATGAGCAGTTCTTC. Its protein product is CASNGDPANEQFF.

The chain employs TRBV5-1 and TRBJ2-2; D may match TRBD1 or TRBD2 (5 bases each). Trimming cost V 3 bases and J 6 bases, with 18 bases left between them. The V gene's germline CDR1 is SGHRS and CDR2 YFSETQ. The CDR3 spans 16 residues. The CDR3 DNA follows: TGCGCCAGCAGCTGGGTTGGGCCGATGGGGGCCGGGGAGCTGTTTTTT. Its protein is CASSWVGPMGAGELFF.

This clone was seen a handful of times. The chain joins TRBV20-1 to TRBJ2-1; TRBD2 agrees at 7 bases. CDR1 DFQATT and CDR2 SNEGSKA come from the germline V gene (reference sequence). Trimming cost V 6 bases and J 14 bases; bases outside gene matches: 10. The CDR3 covers 11 residues. CDR3 coding DNA: TGCAGTGCGAGTACCGGGACTACGGAGTTCTTC. It specifies CSASTGTTEFF.

The genes are TRBV9 and TRBJ1-1, with D perhaps matching TRBD1 (5 bases). V was pared by 3 bases and J by 4 bases, with 13 bases between. The CDR3 contains 14 residues. Germline lookup yields CDR1 SGDLS and CDR2 YYNGEE. CDR3 bases: TGTGCCAGCAGCGCCGAGGGGTGGGGCACTGAAGCTTTCTTT. Translation gives CASSAEGWGTEAFF.

This chain uses TRBV11-2 with TRBJ2-5, with D unclear. The CDR3 extends over 15 amino acids. From germline, CDR1 is SGHAT and CDR2 FQNNGV. The V end lost 4 bases, the J end lost 1 base, and 13 bases lay between the germline ends. The DNA of the CDR3 is TGTGCCAGCAGCTCAAGGCGGACGATCCAAGAGACCCAGTACTTC. This codes for CASSSRRTIQETQYF.

The genes are TRBV2 and TRBJ1-2; TRBD1 might be the D (5 bases). The V gene's germline CDR1 is SNHLY and CDR2 FYNNEI. V lost 2 bases to trimming and J lost 4 bases, with 14 bases between them. The length of the CDR3 is 15 residues. In DNA, the CDR3 is TGTGCCAGCAGTGAAATACCGGGGGAACGCTATGGCTACACCTTC. It translates to CASSEIPGERYGYTF.

This chain joins TRBV12-5 and TRBJ2-7; 13 bases are a match to TRBD2. There are 15 residues in the CDR3. The germline gives CDR1 LGHNT, CDR2 FRNRAP. V lost 7 bases, J lost 2 bases, and 5 bases stayed unmatched. The CDR3 loop reads CASAPGTSGTYEQYF. The CDR3 DNA reads as TGTGCTAGTGCCCCCGGGACTAGCGGGACCTACGAGCAGTACTTC.

CDR3 amino acids: CASSYAGTSGNYEQYF. The CDR3 nucleotides are TGTGCCAGCAGTTACGCCGGGACTAGCGGGAACTACGAGCAGTACTTC. This chain joins TRBV6-5 and TRBJ2-7; 13 bases are a match to TRBD2. Germline lookup yields CDR1 MNHEY and CDR2 SVGAGI. The CDR3 totals 16 residues. J gave up 3 bases and V 2 bases, and 4 bases lay outside the gene matches.

The J gene is TRBJ2-1, the V gene TRBV5-1, with 8 bases matching TRBD1. The V gene's germline CDR1 is SGHRS and CDR2 YFSETQ. This CDR3 region has 15 residues. V lost 0 bases, J lost 3 bases, and 2 bases stayed unmatched. The CDR3 here is CASSLGTGGYNEQFF. The CDR3 DNA is TGCGCCAGCAGCTTGGGAACAGGGGGCTACAATGAGCAGTTCTTC.

The J gene is TRBJ2-4, the V gene TRBV6-5, with D perhaps TRBD2 (5 bases). Germline CDR1 is MNHEY and CDR2 is SVGAGI. V lost 7 bases, J lost 5 bases, and 15 bases lay in between. The CDR3 is 14 residues long. The DNA of the CDR3 is TGTGCCAGCACAAGCCTAGGGCGGGAAAACATTCAGTACTTC. Its translation: CASTSLGRENIQYF.

The chain uses TRBV30 and TRBJ2-6; no reliable D call. Germline CDR1 GTSNPN, CDR2 SVGIG (reference sequence). The length of the CDR3 is 14 residues. V lost 1 base and J 0 bases, leaving 4 bases between the germline ends. The CDR3, as DNA: TGTGCCTGGAGTGGGGACTCTGGGGCCAACGTCCTGACTTTC. It encodes CAWSGDSGANVLTF.

CDR3 residues: CASSLGGGLFNEQFF. CDR3 nucleotides: TGTGCCAGCAGCTTAGGAGGGGGACTATTCAATGAGCAGTTCTTC. This chain links TRBV7-8 with TRBJ2-1; tentatively, D is TRBD2 (7 bases). The germline V gene has CDR1 SGHVS and CDR2 FQNEAQ. Deletions cut 1 base from V and 6 bases from J, with 13 bases between. The CDR3 covers 15 residues.

Only a few counts were recorded for this clone. V and J are TRBV6-5 and TRBJ1-1; D not certain. The CDR3 has 13 amino acids. Trimming left V 5 bases short and J 1 base short, with 8 bases between. Germline V gene data show CDR1 as MNHEY and CDR2 as SVGAGI. CDR3 nucleotides: TGTGCCAGCAGTGAAGTTCGGAACACTGAAGCTTTCTTT. Protein product: CASSEVRNTEAFF.

V gene TRBV7-9 combines with J gene TRBJ2-7; D is perhaps TRBD1 (5 bases). CDR1 and CDR2 from the germline V gene are SEHNR and FQNEAQ (reference sequence). The germline V and J ends were trimmed by 4 bases and 3 bases, with 10 bases remaining between them. This CDR3 has 13 residues. CDR3 bases: TGTGCCAGCAGCTCAACCCAGGGCTACGAGCAGTACTTC. Translation: CASSSTQGYEQYF.